This T cell receptor beta chain was retrieved from a study of blood T cell repertoires in COVID-19. Study at large: Samples representing acute and convalescent COVID-19 were sourced from the United States, Italy and Spain. T cells, B-cell-depleted T cells, or PBMCs supplied cDNA or gDNA.

The CDR3 loop spans 16 amino acids. V shed 0 bases and J shed 4 bases, with 15 bases lying between them. Looked up from germline, CDR1 is MNHNS and CDR2 is SASEGT. Original processing methods: Amplified reference gene primers provided the basis for estimating nucleated cell counts. Sequencing was performed with immunoSEQ multiplex PCR; in TCRdb, only in-frame clones are kept and a portion is missing. V and J calls and clone size are given by that table; D and trimming were obtained from the DNA. The sample shows around 110,000 clones, 80% of them seen only once. Sequencing was performed on peripheral blood. This sequence was found in a man between 65 and 80 years old with acute or convalescent COVID-19. The chain couples TRBV6-1 to TRBJ2-5; possibly TRBD2 for D (7 bases). DNA of the CDR3: TGTGCCAGCAGTGAAGCGGGAGGGGGAGGGAGAGAGACCCAGTACTTC. The encoded protein is CASSEAGGGGRETQYF.